This TCR beta chain was found in a study of cytomegalovirus exposure and HLA in healthy donors. PCR involved 60 Vbeta and 13 Jbeta primers. Clones were sequenced by immunoSEQ multiplex PCR, and TCRdb holds only the in-frame ones, with some missing. This table has 95,000 to 100,000 clones, less than 80% appearing once. Germline CDR1 reads WNHNN; CDR2 reads SYGVQD (reference sequence). CDR3 length: 13 amino acids. V lost 5 bases to trimming and J lost 6 bases, with 14 bases between them. The sequencing input was PBMCs. The chain carries TRBV10-1 and TRBJ2-7; the D gene is possibly TRBD1 (5 bases). The receptor was derived from a middle-aged man in good health and CMV-seronegative. CDR3 nucleotide sequence: TGCGCCAGCAGTCCAAAGACAGACTGCGAGCAGTACGTC. Protein: CASSPKTDCEQYV.